This T cell receptor beta chain was retrieved from a study of cytomegalovirus exposure and HLA in healthy donors. Broader study findings: Some V segments, TRBV6-2 and TRBV6-3 among them, were indistinguishable and were therefore excluded.

A multiplex PCR was run with 60 Vbeta primers and 13 Jbeta primers. Some clones are missing from TCRdb's copy, which holds only in-frame ones; the method was immunoSEQ multiplex PCR. This table has 100,000 or so clones, around 74% appearing once. CDR1 is SGDLS, CDR2 YYNGEE, per germline. Unmatched junction bases numbered 6, after V lost 3 bases and J lost 5 bases. This CDR3 has 14 amino acids. A word on this clone: Its target is not known.

The specimen was PBMCs. This chain connects TRBV9 to TRBJ2-5, with 8 positions matching TRBD1. The clonotype was recovered from a man under 40 in good health and CMV-seropositive. The CDR3: CASSAQGAAETQYF. CDR3 nucleotides: TGTGCCAGCAGCGCCCAGGGGGCGGCGGAGACCCAGTACTTC.